Listed below are T cell receptor beta chains from one sample, sequenced in a study of human T cells and chemical hapten exposure. TCRdb redid the calling of the RACE reads with MiXCR, one entry per CDR3 protein. The table includes about 350,000 distinct CDR3 sequences, more than 5% detected once. This specimen was whole blood, taken in connection with sensitization to the hapten diphenylcyclopropenone (DPC). The receptors derive from a woman between 18 and 30 years old with alopecia areata. Some clones in this sample may be carry-over from other donors' samples. The CDR3 runs from the conserved cysteine through the conserved F or W. D genes are given only for firm matches. Clone size appears in some rows only: once, few, many, or a class for an expanded clone.

J gene: TRBJ2-7
D gene: -
clone size: few
V gene: TRBV6-4
CDR3 protein: CASSEMGTFYEQYF
CDR3 DNA: TGTGCCAGCAGTGAGATGGGAACCTTCTACGAGCAGTACTTC

J gene: TRBJ2-7
D gene: -
clone size: -
V gene: TRBV6-2/TRBV6-3
CDR3 protein: CASEWQGSSEQYF
CDR3 DNA: TGTGCCAGCGAATGGCAGGGGTCTAGCGAGCAGTACTTC

J gene: TRBJ2-3
D gene: TRBD2
clone size: -
V gene: TRBV6-2/TRBV6-3
CDR3 protein: CASSYRSGLAESTDTQYF
CDR3 DNA: TGTGCCAGCAGTTATCGCTCCGGACTAGCGGAAAGCACAGATACGCAGTATTTT

J gene: TRBJ2-7
D gene: -
clone size: few
V gene: TRBV21-1
CDR3 protein: CATEDRDEQYF
CDR3 DNA: TGTGCCACGGAGGACAGGGACGAGCAGTACTTC

J gene: TRBJ1-4
D gene: TRBD1
clone size: -
V gene: TRBV5-6
CDR3 protein: CASKSGGANEKLFF
CDR3 DNA: TGTGCCAGCAAATCAGGGGGTGCTAATGAAAAACTGTTTTTT

J gene: TRBJ1-6
D gene: -
clone size: few
V gene: TRBV20-1
CDR3 protein: CSARFGMYDSLIIYNSPLHF
CDR3 DNA: TGCAGTGCTAGATTCGGGATGTACGACAGCCTTATAATTTATAATTCACCCCTCCACTTT

J gene: TRBJ2-1
D gene: -
clone size: many
V gene: TRBV20-1
CDR3 protein: CSARDLAGHYNEQFF
CDR3 DNA: TGCAGTGCTAGAGATCTGGCAGGGCACTACAATGAGCAGTTCTTC

J gene: TRBJ2-7
D gene: -
clone size: many
V gene: TRBV28
CDR3 protein: CASRPRAGSSPYEQYF
CDR3 DNA: TGTGCCAGCAGACCCAGAGCAGGGTCTTCCCCCTACGAGCAGTACTTC

J gene: TRBJ2-3
D gene: -
clone size: -
V gene: TRBV20-1
CDR3 protein: CSAPAGAGFTDTQYF
CDR3 DNA: TGCAGTGCCCCCGCCGGGGCGGGGTTTACAGATACGCAGTATTTT

J gene: TRBJ2-3
D gene: TRBD2
clone size: -
V gene: TRBV29-1
CDR3 protein: CSARAGGPVDTQYF
CDR3 DNA: TGCAGCGCTCGAGCGGGGGGGCCGGTAGATACGCAGTATTTT

J gene: TRBJ1-5
D gene: -
clone size: many
V gene: TRBV4-2
CDR3 protein: CASSQVAGDQPQHF
CDR3 DNA: TGTGCCAGCAGCCAAGTGGCAGGGGATCAGCCCCAGCATTTT

J gene: TRBJ1-1
D gene: TRBD1
clone size: many
V gene: TRBV6-6
CDR3 protein: CASSQNRGDTEAFF
CDR3 DNA: TGTGCCAGCAGTCAAAACAGGGGGGACACTGAAGCTTTCTTT

J gene: TRBJ1-2
D gene: -
clone size: many
V gene: TRBV11-2
CDR3 protein: CASSFVNYGYTF
CDR3 DNA: TGTGCCAGCAGCTTTGTAAACTATGGCTACACCTTC

J gene: TRBJ1-2
D gene: TRBD1
clone size: many
V gene: TRBV5-1
CDR3 protein: CASSPGQGNNNYGYTF
CDR3 DNA: TGCGCCAGCAGTCCGGGACAGGGGAATAATAACTATGGCTACACCTTC

J gene: TRBJ2-7
D gene: TRBD1
clone size: many
V gene: TRBV7-8
CDR3 protein: CASSFTARTGRGEQYF
CDR3 DNA: TGTGCCAGCAGCTTTACCGCTCGGACAGGCAGAGGCGAGCAGTACTTC

J gene: TRBJ1-6
D gene: TRBD1
clone size: few
V gene: TRBV27
CDR3 protein: CASSLDRGLGSPLHF
CDR3 DNA: TGTGCCAGCAGTTTGGACAGGGGGCTGGGTTCACCCCTCCACTTT

J gene: TRBJ1-1
D gene: -
clone size: many
V gene: TRBV5-4
CDR3 protein: CAKEGGIKAFF
CDR3 DNA: TGTGCCAAGGAAGGGGGGATTAAAGCTTTCTTT

J gene: TRBJ2-1
D gene: -
clone size: many
V gene: TRBV20-1
CDR3 protein: CSASGPGSEQFF
CDR3 DNA: TGCAGTGCTAGTGGACCTGGGAGTGAGCAGTTCTTC

J gene: TRBJ1-6
D gene: TRBD1
clone size: -
V gene: TRBV6-6
CDR3 protein: CASSRTGGTISYNSPLHF
CDR3 DNA: TGTGCCAGCAGTAGAACAGGGGGTACTATTTCCTATAATTCACCCCTCCACTTT

J gene: TRBJ1-6
D gene: -
clone size: many
V gene: TRBV7-2
CDR3 protein: CASSFLADSPLHF
CDR3 DNA: TGTGCCAGCAGCTTTCTGGCGGATTCACCCCTCCACTTT

J gene: TRBJ1-5
D gene: -
clone size: many
V gene: TRBV27
CDR3 protein: CASSFSRNQPQHF
CDR3 DNA: TGTGCCAGCAGTTTCTCTAGGAATCAGCCCCAGCATTTT

J gene: TRBJ2-3
D gene: -
clone size: many
V gene: TRBV29-1
CDR3 protein: CSVDTRPDTQYF
CDR3 DNA: TGCAGCGTTGATACCAGGCCAGATACGCAGTATTTT

J gene: TRBJ2-7
D gene: TRBD1
clone size: few
V gene: TRBV15
CDR3 protein: CATSRDLTGGTYEQYF
CDR3 DNA: TGTGCCACCAGCAGAGACCTGACAGGGGGAACCTACGAGCAGTACTTC

J gene: TRBJ1-6
D gene: -
clone size: few
V gene: TRBV6-5
CDR3 protein: CASSRQSSPLHF
CDR3 DNA: TGTGCCAGCAGCCGACAGAGTTCACCCCTCCACTTT

J gene: TRBJ1-3
D gene: -
clone size: few
V gene: TRBV6-6
CDR3 protein: CASSTPLGPGGNTIYF
CDR3 DNA: TGTGCCAGCAGTACGCCCCTAGGCCCCGGGGGAAACACCATATATTTT

J gene: TRBJ2-7
D gene: TRBD1
clone size: few
V gene: TRBV12-3/TRBV12-4
CDR3 protein: CATGTGNTYEQYF
CDR3 DNA: TGTGCCACCGGGACAGGGAACACCTACGAGCAGTACTTC

J gene: TRBJ2-6
D gene: TRBD1
clone size: few
V gene: TRBV7-9
CDR3 protein: CASSPQGARPGANVLTF
CDR3 DNA: TGTGCCAGCAGCCCTCAGGGGGCGCGCCCTGGGGCCAACGTCCTGACTTTC

J gene: TRBJ2-5
D gene: -
clone size: few
V gene: TRBV4-3
CDR3 protein: CASSQGTATSQETQYF
CDR3 DNA: TGCGCCAGCAGCCAAGGGACAGCCACCTCCCAAGAGACCCAGTACTTC

J gene: TRBJ2-6
D gene: -
clone size: many
V gene: TRBV19
CDR3 protein: CASSFWPKTGANVLTF
CDR3 DNA: TGTGCCAGTAGTTTCTGGCCGAAAACTGGGGCCAACGTCCTGACTTTC

J gene: TRBJ1-1
D gene: -
clone size: many
V gene: TRBV27
CDR3 protein: CASSLYPANTEAFF
CDR3 DNA: TGTGCCAGCAGTTTATATCCAGCGAACACTGAAGCTTTCTTT

J gene: TRBJ1-5
D gene: -
clone size: many
V gene: TRBV7-4
CDR3 protein: CASSFRGNSNQPQHF
CDR3 DNA: TGTGCCAGCAGCTTTAGGGGGAATAGCAATCAGCCCCAGCATTTT

J gene: TRBJ1-2
D gene: -
clone size: many
V gene: TRBV29-1
CDR3 protein: CSVEGGWDYTF
CDR3 DNA: TGCAGCGTTGAAGGAGGTTGGGACTACACCTTC

J gene: TRBJ2-7
D gene: -
clone size: many
V gene: TRBV28
CDR3 protein: CASSLMRYEQYF
CDR3 DNA: TGTGCCAGCAGTTTAATGAGATACGAGCAGTACTTC

J gene: TRBJ1-1
D gene: -
clone size: -
V gene: TRBV5-1
CDR3 protein: CASSLNTVNTEAFF
CDR3 DNA: TGCGCCAGCAGCCTGAACACAGTGAACACTGAAGCTTTCTTT

J gene: TRBJ2-1
D gene: TRBD1
clone size: few
V gene: TRBV5-1
CDR3 protein: CASSWRGQGPDEQFF
CDR3 DNA: TGCGCCAGCAGCTGGCGGGGACAGGGACCGGATGAGCAGTTCTTC

J gene: TRBJ2-2
D gene: -
clone size: -
V gene: TRBV11-2
CDR3 protein: CASRPSEVNTGELFF
CDR3 DNA: TGTGCCAGCAGACCCTCAGAGGTGAACACCGGGGAGCTGTTTTTT

J gene: TRBJ2-3
D gene: -
clone size: many
V gene: TRBV13
CDR3 protein: CASSAWTVSTDTQYF
CDR3 DNA: TGTGCCAGCAGCGCGTGGACAGTGAGCACAGATACGCAGTATTTT

J gene: TRBJ1-6
D gene: -
clone size: many
V gene: TRBV10-3
CDR3 protein: CAISEGGGSYNSPLHF
CDR3 DNA: TGTGCCATCAGTGAGGGAGGGGGATCCTATAATTCACCCCTCCACTTT

J gene: TRBJ2-4
D gene: -
clone size: few
V gene: TRBV19
CDR3 protein: CASAYSENIQYF
CDR3 DNA: TGTGCCAGTGCATACAGCGAAAACATTCAGTACTTC

J gene: TRBJ2-7
D gene: -
clone size: -
V gene: TRBV11-1
CDR3 protein: CASSLRGNHYEQYF
CDR3 DNA: TGTGCCAGCAGCTTGCGGGGAAATCACTACGAGCAGTACTTC

J gene: TRBJ2-7
D gene: -
clone size: few
V gene: TRBV14
CDR3 protein: CASSPTTWGNEQYF
CDR3 DNA: TGTGCCAGCAGCCCAACTACATGGGGGAACGAGCAGTACTTC

J gene: TRBJ1-5
D gene: -
clone size: many
V gene: TRBV6-1
CDR3 protein: CASSEVGDWQPQHF
CDR3 DNA: TGTGCCAGCAGTGAAGTGGGGGATTGGCAGCCCCAGCATTTT

J gene: TRBJ1-4
D gene: -
clone size: many
V gene: TRBV7-2
CDR3 protein: CASSFQGRSNEKLFF
CDR3 DNA: TGTGCCAGCAGCTTCCAGGGGCGTTCTAATGAAAAACTGTTTTTT

J gene: TRBJ1-4
D gene: TRBD1
clone size: few
V gene: TRBV7-2
CDR3 protein: CASSPGTGRKLFF
CDR3 DNA: TGTGCCAGCAGTCCTGGGACAGGGAGAAAACTGTTTTTT

J gene: TRBJ2-5
D gene: -
clone size: few
V gene: TRBV7-2
CDR3 protein: CASSRQRGSETQYF
CDR3 DNA: TGTGCCAGCAGCCGTCAGAGGGGGTCAGAGACCCAGTACTTC

J gene: TRBJ1-1
D gene: -
clone size: -
V gene: TRBV6-5
CDR3 protein: CASSYSNRMNTEAFF
CDR3 DNA: TGTGCCAGCAGTTACTCGAACAGGATGAACACTGAAGCTTTCTTT

J gene: TRBJ1-6
D gene: -
clone size: few
V gene: TRBV4-1
CDR3 protein: CASSQGLGKGGSPLHF
CDR3 DNA: TGCGCCAGCAGCCAAGGTCTTGGTAAGGGGGGATCACCCCTCCACTTT

J gene: TRBJ2-3
D gene: TRBD2
clone size: -
V gene: TRBV4-3
CDR3 protein: CASSQITSGSTDTQYF
CDR3 DNA: TGCGCCAGCAGCCAAATAACTAGCGGTAGCACAGATACGCAGTATTTT

J gene: TRBJ2-1
D gene: -
clone size: few
V gene: TRBV7-9
CDR3 protein: CASSPGGARGVYEQFF
CDR3 DNA: TGTGCCAGCAGCCCGGGCGGGGCCAGGGGTGTATATGAGCAGTTCTTC

J gene: TRBJ2-2
D gene: -
clone size: -
V gene: TRBV6-1
CDR3 protein: CASSEEYGGYTGELFF
CDR3 DNA: TGTGCCAGCAGTGAGGAATATGGGGGTTACACCGGGGAGCTGTTTTTT

J gene: TRBJ1-3
D gene: -
clone size: -
V gene: TRBV25-1
CDR3 protein: CASQMTLRGALSGNTIYF
CDR3 DNA: TGTGCCAGCCAAATGACGCTTCGCGGTGCTCTCTCTGGAAACACCATATATTTT

J gene: TRBJ1-4
D gene: -
clone size: many
V gene: TRBV29-1
CDR3 protein: CSVLGFGEKLFF
CDR3 DNA: TGCAGCGTTCTGGGATTTGGGGAAAAACTGTTTTTT

J gene: TRBJ2-1
D gene: TRBD1
clone size: -
V gene: TRBV10-3
CDR3 protein: CAISASPGQGSYNEQFF
CDR3 DNA: TGTGCCATCAGTGCCTCTCCGGGACAGGGTTCCTACAATGAGCAGTTCTTC

J gene: TRBJ1-1
D gene: -
clone size: once
V gene: TRBV27
CDR3 protein: CASSSANNRDSAFF
CDR3 DNA: TGTGCCAGCAGTTCCGCCAACAACAGGGACTCAGCTTTCTTT

J gene: TRBJ1-1
D gene: -
clone size: -
V gene: TRBV5-1
CDR3 protein: CASPPGGLEWRSRNTEAFF
CDR3 DNA: TGCGCCAGCCCCCCGGGCGGGCTCGAGTGGAGGTCCAGGAACACTGAAGCTTTCTTT

J gene: TRBJ2-5
D gene: -
clone size: -
V gene: TRBV7-6
CDR3 protein: CASSLNPLLSGRDRETQYF
CDR3 DNA: TGTGCCAGCAGCTTAAACCCTCTCCTGTCGGGGCGGGATCGGGAGACCCAGTACTTC

J gene: TRBJ1-1
D gene: -
clone size: many
V gene: TRBV5-4
CDR3 protein: CASSPGPRTSLTEALF
CDR3 DNA: TGTGCCAGCAGCCCGGGGCCCCGGACTAGCCTTACTGAAGCTCTCTTT

J gene: TRBJ2-2
D gene: TRBD1
clone size: few
V gene: TRBV5-1
CDR3 protein: CASSPGMGQGTAGELFF
CDR3 DNA: TGCGCCAGCAGCCCTGGGATGGGACAGGGGACCGCCGGGGAGCTGTTTTTT

J gene: TRBJ2-7
D gene: -
clone size: -
V gene: TRBV7-2
CDR3 protein: CASSLGPTASYEQYF
CDR3 DNA: TGTGCCAGCAGCTTAGGTCCGACGGCAAGCTACGAGCAGTACTTC

J gene: TRBJ1-1
D gene: -
clone size: many
V gene: TRBV15
CDR3 protein: CATSSEGVTNTEAFF
CDR3 DNA: TGTGCCACCAGCAGTGAGGGTGTGACGAACACTGAAGCTTTCTTT